The 25 T cell receptor beta chains given below trace back to one sample, sequenced in a study of Tregs in tolerant kidney transplant recipients. Assay: immunoSEQ multiplex PCR; the TCRdb copy retains only in-frame clones and omits some. The sample lists about 240,000 clones; more than 65% were seen once. Sequencing used CD4+ T cells from blood. The receptor set was obtained from a human donor in good health.

The V and J genes are TRBV30 and TRBJ2-7; 12 bases map to TRBD2. V gave up 2 bases and J gave up 2 bases; unmatched junction bases: 4. The CDR3 length is 15 residues. Germline lookup yields CDR1 GTSNPN and CDR2 SVGIG (reference sequence). CDR3 nucleotides: TGTGCCTGGAGTCAACTAGCGGGAGGCACCTACGAGCAGTACTTC. Amino acid sequence: CAWSQLAGGTYEQYF.

The J gene is TRBJ2-7, the V gene TRBV2; no firm D call. Germline CDR1 and CDR2: SNHLY and FYNNEI. V was cut by 6 bases and J by 4 bases, with 7 bases left in between. CDR3 length equals 11 residues. This CDR3 reads CASSRDYEQYF. For the CDR3, the DNA is TGTGCCAGCAGCCGAGATTACGAGCAGTACTTC.

This chain links TRBV29-1 with TRBJ2-5, with TRBD1 identical over 9 bases. CDR3 size: 16 residues. V lost 0 bases and J lost 5; bases outside the gene matches: 10. CDR1 and CDR2 (germline): SQVTM, ANQGSEA. The CDR3 sequence: CSVEDFWDRERETQYF. The CDR3 DNA sequence: TGCAGCGTTGAAGACTTTTGGGACAGGGAGAGGGAGACCCAGTACTTC.

The V call is TRBV10-2, the J call TRBJ2-1, with TRBD2 matching over 16 bases. Germline V gene sequence: CDR1 WSHSY, CDR2 SAAADI. This CDR3 is 19 amino acids long. Trimming at V came to 6 bases and at J to 4 bases, leaving 12 bases not matched to a gene. The CDR3 sequence is CASSPTGLAGGPSYNEQFF. The CDR3 nucleotides read TGCGCCAGCAGCCCCACGGGACTAGCGGGAGGGCCTTCGTACAATGAGCAGTTCTTC.

The chain has TRBV15 and TRBJ2-1; 11 bases are a match to TRBD2. Germline-derived CDR1 and CDR2 are LNHNV and YYDKDF (reference sequence). Trimming at V came to 3 bases and at J to 7 bases, leaving 5 bases not matched to a gene. This CDR3 contains 15 residues. The CDR3 loop is CATSSLSGRVNEQFF. CDR3 nucleotides: TGTGCCACCAGCAGCCTTAGCGGGAGGGTAAATGAGCAGTTCTTC.

The V gene is TRBV14, the J gene TRBJ2-1; the D call may be TRBD1 or TRBD2 (5 bases each). The V gene's germline CDR1 is SGHDN and CDR2 FVKESK. This CDR3 region has 16 residues. With 3 bases removed from V and 7 bases from J, the gap between germline ends came to 19 bases. The CDR3 DNA follows: TGTGCCAGCAGCCAGGGGAAGGGGCTTAGGAGGAATGAGCAGTTCTTC. Its protein product is CASSQGKGLRRNEQFF.

DNA for the CDR3: TGTGCCAGCAGCCGAACGGGGGGGCGCACCGGGGAGCTGTTTTTT. This encodes CASSRTGGRTGELFF. V is TRBV13 and J is TRBJ2-2; 8 positions agree with TRBD2. V shed 5 bases, J shed 4 bases, and the junction held 6 bases outside the gene matches. The germline V gene has CDR1 PRHDT and CDR2 FYEKMQ (reference sequence). The CDR3 sequence is 15 residues long. The full variable domain, completed using reference TRBV13 and TRBJ2-2, is AAGVIQSPRHLIKEKRETATLKCYPIPRHDTVYWYQQGPGQDPQFLISFYEKMQSDKGSIPDRFSAQQFSDYHSELNMSSLELGDSALYFCASSRTGGRTGELFFGEGSRLTVL.

The V call is TRBV7-9, the J call TRBJ2-2; the match to TRBD1 covers 11 bases. Germline CDR1 and CDR2: SEHNR and FQNEAQ (reference sequence). The CDR3 is 16 amino acids. V was clipped by 2 bases and J by 3 bases; unmatched bases: 2. CDR3 in amino acids: CASSLRDRGYTGELFF. The CDR3 nucleotides read TGTGCCAGCAGCTTAAGGGACAGGGGGTACACCGGGGAGCTGTTTTTT.

The chain's CDR3 is CASCAGGSYNEQFF. CDR3 in DNA: TGTGCCAGCTGCGCGGGAGGCTCCTACAATGAGCAGTTCTTC. The chain carries TRBV9 and TRBJ2-1; 8 bases match TRBD2. Germline CDR1 SGDLS, CDR2 YYNGEE. The trim removed 7 bases at V and 0 bases at J, leaving 3 bases unmatched. This CDR3 region has 14 residues. The whole variable domain, filled in from reference TRBV9 and TRBJ2-1, reads DSGVTQTPKHLITATGQRVTLRCSPRSGDLSVYWYQQSLDQGLQFLIQYYNGEERAKGNILERFSAQQFPDLHSELNLSSLELGDSALYFCASCAGGSYNEQFFGPGTRLTVL.

This clone was seen only a few times. The chain recombines TRBV6-1 with TRBJ2-7, with TRBD2 identical over 9 bases. V shed 3 bases, J shed 3 bases, and the junction held 3 bases outside the gene matches. CDR1 is MNHNS and CDR2 is SASEGT in the germline V gene. CDR3 size: 14 residues. Here the CDR3 DNA reads TGTGCCAGCAGTGACCAACTAGCGGGCTACGAGCAGTACTTC. This gives the protein CASSDQLAGYEQYF.

The rearrangement uses TRBV19 and TRBJ2-3; the D gene is possibly TRBD1 (6 bases). The germline CDR1 and CDR2 sequences are LNHDA and SQIVND (reference sequence). The CDR3 runs to 16 residues. Deletions cut 6 bases from V and 0 bases from J, with 16 bases between. CDR3 protein: CASSHLGGSSTDTQYF. In DNA form, the CDR3 reads TGTGCCAGTAGCCACCTAGGGGGTTCTAGCACAGATACGCAGTATTTT.

This chain joins TRBV10-3 and TRBJ2-7, with 7 bases fitting TRBD1. V shed 4 bases and J 2 bases; nucleotides not matched to a gene: 5. Germline CDR1 reads ENHRY; CDR2 reads SYGVKD. The CDR3 extends over 14 amino acids. Written as DNA, the CDR3 is TGTGCCATCAGTGCGGGACAGCCTCCCTACGAGCAGTACTTC. This encodes CAISAGQPPYEQYF.

The genes are TRBV9 and TRBJ2-1; D is undetermined. Looked up from germline, CDR1 is SGDLS and CDR2 is YYNGEE. The V end was cut by 4 bases, the J end by 8 bases, with 19 bases between. The length of the CDR3 is 15 residues. Here the CDR3 reads CASSPQRSLVYEQFF. In DNA, the CDR3 is TGTGCCAGCAGCCCCCAGCGCAGCCTGGTCTATGAGCAGTTCTTC.

The rearrangement links TRBV19 to TRBJ1-5; D uncertain. The CDR3 extends over 19 amino acids. Germline V CDR1 and CDR2: LNHDA, SQIVND (reference sequence). V lost 4 bases and J lost 0, with 22 bases in between. CDR3 bases: TGTGCCAGTAGTAACCCCCCCCGCCTCGGGCCACCTAGCAATCAGCCCCAGCATTTT. This sequence encodes CASSNPPRLGPPSNQPQHF.

The CDR3 bases are TGTGCCAGCAGGGGGCAGGGAAACACCGGGGAGCTGTTTTTT. It specifies CASRGQGNTGELFF. This sequence joins TRBV25-1 and TRBJ2-2; D perhaps matches TRBD1 (5 bases). Germline V gene data show CDR1 as MGHDK and CDR2 as SYGVNS. CDR3 length: 14 residues. V was pared by 6 bases and J by 2 bases, with 10 bases between.

The chain carries TRBV28 and TRBJ1-4; the D gene is possibly TRBD1 (5 bases). The length of the CDR3 is 16 residues. Germline CDR1 reads MDHEN; CDR2 reads SYDVKM. Trimming left V 2 bases short and J 0 bases short, with 10 bases between. The CDR3 coding sequence is TGTGCCAGCAGTTTAGTCGGGACCTCAACTAATGAAAAACTGTTTTTT. As protein: CASSLVGTSTNEKLFF. Looking up the rest from reference TRBV28 and TRBJ1-4 gives the full variable domain: DVKVTQSSRYLVKRTGEKVFLECVQDMDHENMFWYRQDPGLGLRLIYFSYDVKMKEKGDIPEGYSVSREKKERFSLILESASTNQTSMYLCASSLVGTSTNEKLFFGSGTQLSVL.

The chain links TRBV18 to TRBJ2-3; D may be TRBD1 or TRBD2 (5 bases each). In germline, CDR1 is KGHSH, CDR2 LQKENI. V dropped 6 bases and J dropped 6 bases, with 10 bases sitting between them. The CDR3 length is 12 residues. CDR3 nucleotide sequence: TGTGCCAGCTCGCCGGGGCCCGATACGCAGTATTTT. This encodes CASSPGPDTQYF. Using reference TRBV18 and TRBJ2-3 for the parts outside the CDR3, the full variable domain is NAGVMQNPRHLVRRRGQEARLRCSPMKGHSHVYWYRQLPEEGLKFMVYLQKENIIDESGMPKERFSAEFPKEGPSILRIQQVVRGDSAAYFCASSPGPDTQYFGPGTRLTVL.

This clone was recorded a few times. The V call is TRBV5-6, the J call TRBJ1-5, with D unclear. The CDR3 has 14 amino acids. Germline V CDR1 and CDR2: SGHDT, YYEEEE. With 4 bases removed from V and 0 bases from J, the gap between germline ends came to 8 bases. This CDR3 reads CASSRDLSNQPQHF. As DNA, the CDR3 is TGTGCCAGCAGCCGTGACCTTAGCAATCAGCCCCAGCATTTT.

This clone was recorded only once. The chain employs TRBV9 and TRBJ2-2; D remains unclear. The CDR3 covers 14 residues. Germline loops: CDR1 SGDLS, CDR2 YYNGEE. Trimming stripped 4 bases from V and 1 base from J, with 8 bases between. The CDR3: CASSTRLNTGELFF. DNA for the CDR3: TGTGCCAGCAGCACACGCCTGAACACCGGGGAGCTGTTTTTT.

This clone was detected only once. This chain links TRBV2 with TRBJ2-2; D gene ambiguous. Trimming removed 4 bases from V and 8 bases from J, with 5 bases in between. Germline V gene lookup returns CDR1 SNHLY and CDR2 FYNNEI. This CDR3 comprises 11 residues. The CDR3 loop reads CASSAWGELFF. The CDR3 region has the DNA TGTGCCAGCAGTGCATGGGGGGAGCTGTTTTTT.

This sequence joins TRBV4-1 and TRBJ1-5; the D gene is possibly TRBD1 (5 bases). Trimming shortened V by 4 bases and J by 7 bases, and 14 bases separated the two germline ends. Germline V gene data show CDR1 as MGHRA and CDR2 as YSYEKL. The CDR3 contains 14 residues. The DNA for the CDR3 is TGCGCCAGCAGCCTTCCAGGGACGGGCCAGCCCCAGCATTTT. It codes for CASSLPGTGQPQHF.

The rearrangement links TRBV7-3 to TRBJ1-1, with no clear D. CDR1 is SGHTA, CDR2 FQGTGA, per germline. Trimming pared 5 bases from V and 4 bases from J, leaving 14 bases between. CDR3 length equals 14 residues. CDR3 amino acids: CASSTSPDGTEAFF. As DNA, the CDR3 is TGTGCCAGCAGCACCTCGCCGGACGGCACTGAAGCTTTCTTT. Combining the CDR3 with reference TRBV7-3 and TRBJ1-1 gives the whole variable domain GAGVSQTPSNKVTEKGKYVELRCDPISGHTALYWYRQSLGQGPEFLIYFQGTGAADDSGLPNDRFFAVRPEGSVSTLKIQRTERGDSAVYLCASSTSPDGTEAFFGQGTRLTVV.

This sequence joins TRBV7-9 and TRBJ1-2, with D possibly being TRBD1 (6 bases). Trimming took 4 bases from V and 4 from J, leaving 16 bases between them. The CDR3 totals 15 residues. Per the germline V gene, CDR1 is SEHNR and CDR2 is FQNEAQ (reference sequence). This chain's CDR3 is CASSSWDRDTYGYTF. The CDR3 nucleotides are TGTGCCAGCAGCTCTTGGGACCGGGACACCTATGGCTACACCTTC.

The chain has TRBV9 and TRBJ2-3; weak D call: TRBD1 (5 bases). CDR1 is SGDLS and CDR2 is YYNGEE in the germline V gene. The CDR3 spans 13 residues. Deletions cut 3 bases from V and 2 bases from J, with 7 bases between. In DNA, the CDR3 is TGTGCCAGCAGCGGGGGCTTCACAGATACGCAGTATTTT. It encodes CASSGGFTDTQYF.

The chain joins TRBV19 to TRBJ1-2; no definite D call. The CDR3 is 15 residues long. Germline assignment: CDR1 LNHDA and CDR2 SQIVND (reference sequence). Trimming shortened V by 5 bases and J by 8 bases, and 21 bases separated the two germline ends. The CDR3, as DNA: TGTGCCAGTAGTGCCCGCCTGGAAAACGCGGGGGGCTACACCTTC. Amino acid sequence: CASSARLENAGGYTF.